This TCR beta chain was sequenced during a study of cytomegalovirus exposure and HLA in healthy donors. Findings of the study overall: Across all donors, roughly uniform sequencing depth was an assumption of the presence/absence analyses.

As for this clone: The antigen is not known.

V was pared by 6 bases and J by 4 bases, with 12 bases of the junction left unmatched. This CDR3 has 15 amino acids. Per the germline V gene, CDR1 is SGHRS and CDR2 is YFSETQ. PCR amplification relied on 60 Vbeta primers (plus 13 Jbeta primers). The data were produced by immunoSEQ multiplex PCR, yet TCRdb's version contains in-frame clones alone and is incomplete. The sample lists over 150,000 clones, about three quarters occurring once. The J gene is TRBJ2-7, the V gene TRBV5-1, with 8 bases fitting TRBD1. The source is a woman aged 40 to 50 in good health and CMV-seronegative. What was sequenced was PBMCs. This CDR3 reads CASTRGQGGVYEQYF. CDR3 nucleotides: TGCGCCAGCACCCGAGGACAGGGTGGGGTGTACGAGCAGTACTTC.